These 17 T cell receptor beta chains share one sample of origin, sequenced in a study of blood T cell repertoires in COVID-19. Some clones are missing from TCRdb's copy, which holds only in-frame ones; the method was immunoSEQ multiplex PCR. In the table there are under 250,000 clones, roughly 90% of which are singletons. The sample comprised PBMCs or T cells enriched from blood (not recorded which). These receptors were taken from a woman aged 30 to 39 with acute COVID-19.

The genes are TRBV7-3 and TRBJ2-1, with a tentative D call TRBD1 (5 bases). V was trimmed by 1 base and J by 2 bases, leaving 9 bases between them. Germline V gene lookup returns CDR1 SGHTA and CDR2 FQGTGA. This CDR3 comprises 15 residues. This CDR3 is CASSLMTATYNEQFF. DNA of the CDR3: TGTGCCAGCAGCTTAATGACAGCAACCTACAATGAGCAGTTCTTC. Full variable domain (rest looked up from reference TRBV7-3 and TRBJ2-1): GAGVSQTPSNKVTEKGKYVELRCDPISGHTALYWYRQSLGQGPEFLIYFQGTGAADDSGLPNDRFFAVRPEGSVSTLKIQRTERGDSAVYLCASSLMTATYNEQFFGPGTRLTVL.

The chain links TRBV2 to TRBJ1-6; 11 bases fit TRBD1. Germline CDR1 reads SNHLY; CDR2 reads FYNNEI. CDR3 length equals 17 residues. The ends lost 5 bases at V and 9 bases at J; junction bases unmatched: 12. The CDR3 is CASSRLPRGTGGSPLHF. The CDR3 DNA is TGTGCCAGCAGTCGCCTACCCCGTGGGACAGGGGGTTCACCCCTCCACTTT.

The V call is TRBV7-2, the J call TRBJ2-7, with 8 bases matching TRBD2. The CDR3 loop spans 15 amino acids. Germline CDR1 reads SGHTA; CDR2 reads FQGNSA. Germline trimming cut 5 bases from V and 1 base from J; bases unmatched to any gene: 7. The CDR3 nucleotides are TGTGCCAGCAGCCCCCACGGGGGGGTATCCTACGAGCAGTACTTC. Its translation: CASSPHGGVSYEQYF. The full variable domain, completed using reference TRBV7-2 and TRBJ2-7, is GAGVSQSPSNKVTEKGKDVELRCDPISGHTALYWYRQSLGQGLEFLIYFQGNSAPDKSGLPSDRFSAERTGGSVSTLTIQRTQQEDSAVYLCASSPHGGVSYEQYFGPGTRLTVT.

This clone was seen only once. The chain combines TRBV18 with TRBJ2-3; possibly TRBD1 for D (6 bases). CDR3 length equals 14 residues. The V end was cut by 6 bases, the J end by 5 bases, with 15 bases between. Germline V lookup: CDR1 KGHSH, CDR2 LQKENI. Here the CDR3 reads CASSPGEWGDTQYF. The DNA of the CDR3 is TGTGCCAGCTCCCCAGGGGAGTGGGGAGATACGCAGTATTTT.

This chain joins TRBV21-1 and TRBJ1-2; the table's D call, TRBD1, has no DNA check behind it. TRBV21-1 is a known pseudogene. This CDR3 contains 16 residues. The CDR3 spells CASSKGTGQLNYGYTF. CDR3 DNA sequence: TGTGCCAGCAGCAAAGGAACGGGACAGCTCAACTATGGCTACACCTTC.

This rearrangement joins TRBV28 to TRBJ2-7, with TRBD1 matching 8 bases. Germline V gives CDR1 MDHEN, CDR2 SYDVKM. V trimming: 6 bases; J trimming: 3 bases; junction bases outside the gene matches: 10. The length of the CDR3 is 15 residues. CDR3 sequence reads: CASSQHTQGVYEQYF. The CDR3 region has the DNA TGTGCCAGCAGCCAGCACACACAGGGGGTCTACGAGCAGTACTTC.

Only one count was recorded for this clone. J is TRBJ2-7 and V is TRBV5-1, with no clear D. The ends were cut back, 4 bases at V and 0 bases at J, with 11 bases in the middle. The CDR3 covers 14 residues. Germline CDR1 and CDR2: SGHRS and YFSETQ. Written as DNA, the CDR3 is TGCGCCAGCAGCCCTGCGAGGAGCTCCTACGAGCAGTACTTC. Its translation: CASSPARSSYEQYF.

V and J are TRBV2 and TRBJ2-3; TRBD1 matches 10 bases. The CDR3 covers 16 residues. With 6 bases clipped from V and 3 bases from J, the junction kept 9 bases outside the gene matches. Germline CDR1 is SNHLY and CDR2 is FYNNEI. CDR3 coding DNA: TGTGCCAGCAGCGCACTTCTGGACAGGGGGACAGATACGCAGTATTTT. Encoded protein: CASSALLDRGTDTQYF. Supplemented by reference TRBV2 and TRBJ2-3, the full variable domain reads EPEVTQTPSHQVTQMGQEVILRCVPISNHLYFYWYRQILGQKVEFLVSFYNNEISEKSEIFDDQFSVERPDGSNFTLKIRSTKLEDSAMYFCASSALLDRGTDTQYFGPGTRLTVL.

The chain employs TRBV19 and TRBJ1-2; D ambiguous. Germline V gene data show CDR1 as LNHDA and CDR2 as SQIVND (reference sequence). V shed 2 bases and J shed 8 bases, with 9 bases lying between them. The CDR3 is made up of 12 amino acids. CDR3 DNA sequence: TGTGCCAGTAGTATACTCGAGATGGGCTACACCTTC. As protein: CASSILEMGYTF.

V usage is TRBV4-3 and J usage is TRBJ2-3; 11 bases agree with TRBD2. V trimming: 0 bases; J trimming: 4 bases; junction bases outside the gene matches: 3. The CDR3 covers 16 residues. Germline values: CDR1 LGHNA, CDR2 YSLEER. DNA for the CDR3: TGCGCCAGCAGCCAAGATTTTAGCGGGGGGGCAGATACGCAGTATTTT. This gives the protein CASSQDFSGGADTQYF.

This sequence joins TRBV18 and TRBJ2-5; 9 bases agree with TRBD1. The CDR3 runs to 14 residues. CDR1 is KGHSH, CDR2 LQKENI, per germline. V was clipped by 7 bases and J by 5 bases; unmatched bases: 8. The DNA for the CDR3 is TGTGCCAGCTTTCGGACAGGGGTGGCGGAGACCCAGTACTTC. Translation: CASFRTGVAETQYF.

CDR3 sequence: CASSPRQNEQFF. Written as DNA, the CDR3 is TGTGCCAGCAGCCCCCGACAGAATGAGCAGTTCTTC. V and J are TRBV7-3 and TRBJ2-1; perhaps TRBD1 as D (5 bases). V was shortened by 5 bases and J by 7 bases, with 9 bases between the two germline ends. The CDR3 length is 12 residues. The germline gives CDR1 SGHTA, CDR2 FQGTGA.

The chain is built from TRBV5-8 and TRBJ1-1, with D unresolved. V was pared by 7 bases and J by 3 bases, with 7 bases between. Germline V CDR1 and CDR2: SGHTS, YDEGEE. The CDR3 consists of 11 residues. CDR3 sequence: CASLEDTEAFF. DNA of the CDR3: TGTGCCAGCCTGGAGGACACTGAAGCTTTCTTT. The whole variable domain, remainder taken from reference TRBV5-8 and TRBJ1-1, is EAGVTQSPTHLIKTRGQQATLRCSPISGHTSVYWYQQALGLGLQFLLWYDEGEERNRGNFPPRFSGRQFPNYSSELNVNALELEDSALYLCASLEDTEAFFGQGTRLTVV.

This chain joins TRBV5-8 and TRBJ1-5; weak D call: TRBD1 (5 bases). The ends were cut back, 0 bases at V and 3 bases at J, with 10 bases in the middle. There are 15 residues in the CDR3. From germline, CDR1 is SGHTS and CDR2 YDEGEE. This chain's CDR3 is CASSLESGNNQPQHF. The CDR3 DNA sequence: TGTGCCAGCAGCTTGGAGTCAGGGAACAATCAGCCCCAGCATTTT.

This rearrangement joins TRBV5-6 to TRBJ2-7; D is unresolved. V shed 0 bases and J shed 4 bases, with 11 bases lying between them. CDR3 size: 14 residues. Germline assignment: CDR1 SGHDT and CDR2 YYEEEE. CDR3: CASSLAPLLYEQYF. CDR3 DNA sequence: TGTGCCAGCAGCTTGGCCCCCCTCTTGTACGAGCAGTACTTC. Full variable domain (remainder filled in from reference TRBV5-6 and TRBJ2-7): DAGVTQSPTHLIKTRGQQVTLRCSPKSGHDTVSWYQQALGQGPQFIFQYYEEEERQRGNFPDRFSGHQFPNYSSELNVNALLLGDSALYLCASSLAPLLYEQYFGPGTRLTVT.

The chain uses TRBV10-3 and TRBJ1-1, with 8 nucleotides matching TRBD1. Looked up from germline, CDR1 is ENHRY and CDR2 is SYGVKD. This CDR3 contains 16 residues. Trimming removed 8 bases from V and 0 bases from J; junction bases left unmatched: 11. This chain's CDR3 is CAICPDRVTLNTEAFF. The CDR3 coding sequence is TGTGCCATCTGCCCGGACAGGGTAACTCTGAACACTGAAGCTTTCTTT.

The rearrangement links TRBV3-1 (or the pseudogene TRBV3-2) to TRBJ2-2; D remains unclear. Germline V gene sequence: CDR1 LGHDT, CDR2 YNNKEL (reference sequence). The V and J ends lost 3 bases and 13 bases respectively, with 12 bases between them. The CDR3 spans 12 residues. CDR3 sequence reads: CASSHPSGGLFF. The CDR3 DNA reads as TGTGCCAGCAGCCACCCGTCCGGCGGGCTGTTTTTT.